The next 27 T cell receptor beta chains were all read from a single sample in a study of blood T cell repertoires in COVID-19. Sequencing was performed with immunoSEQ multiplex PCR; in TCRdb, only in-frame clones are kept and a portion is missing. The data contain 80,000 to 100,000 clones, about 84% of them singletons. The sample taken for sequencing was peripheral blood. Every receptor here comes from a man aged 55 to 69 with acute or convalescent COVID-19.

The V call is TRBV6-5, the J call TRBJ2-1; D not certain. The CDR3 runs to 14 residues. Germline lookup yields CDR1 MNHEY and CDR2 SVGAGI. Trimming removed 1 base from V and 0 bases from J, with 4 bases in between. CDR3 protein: CASSYFGSYNEQFF. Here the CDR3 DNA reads TGTGCCAGCAGTTACTTCGGCTCCTACAATGAGCAGTTCTTC.

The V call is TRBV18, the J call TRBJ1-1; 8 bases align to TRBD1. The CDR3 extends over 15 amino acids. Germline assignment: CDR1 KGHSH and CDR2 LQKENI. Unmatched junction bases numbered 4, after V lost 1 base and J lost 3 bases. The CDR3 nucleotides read TGTGCCAGCTCACCACAAGAGACAGGGGACACTGAAGCTTTCTTT. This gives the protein CASSPQETGDTEAFF.

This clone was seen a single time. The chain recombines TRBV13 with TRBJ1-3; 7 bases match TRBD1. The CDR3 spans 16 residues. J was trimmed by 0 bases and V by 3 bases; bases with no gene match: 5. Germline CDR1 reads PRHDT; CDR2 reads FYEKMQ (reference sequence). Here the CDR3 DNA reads TGTGCCAGCAGCTTCAGGGGGTCGATCTCTGGAAACACCATATATTTT. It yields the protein CASSFRGSISGNTIYF.

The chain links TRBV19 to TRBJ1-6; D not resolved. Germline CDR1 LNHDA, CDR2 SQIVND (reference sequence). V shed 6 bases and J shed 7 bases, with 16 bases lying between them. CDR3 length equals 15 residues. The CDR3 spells CASSLFTGKNSPLHF. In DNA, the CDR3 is TGTGCCAGTAGCTTGTTTACGGGAAAGAATTCACCCCTCCACTTT.

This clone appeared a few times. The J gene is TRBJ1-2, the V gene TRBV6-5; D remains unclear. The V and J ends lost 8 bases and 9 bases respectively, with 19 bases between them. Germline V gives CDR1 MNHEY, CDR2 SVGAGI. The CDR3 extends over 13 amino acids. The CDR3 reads CASQKRLGVSYTF. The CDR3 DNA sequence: TGTGCCAGCCAGAAAAGGCTCGGAGTGAGCTACACCTTC.

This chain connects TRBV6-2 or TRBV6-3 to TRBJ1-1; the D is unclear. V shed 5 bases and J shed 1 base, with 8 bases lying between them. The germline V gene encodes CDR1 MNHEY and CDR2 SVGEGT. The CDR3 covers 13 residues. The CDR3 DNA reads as TGTGCCAGCAGTCGCCAGGCGAACACTGAAGCTTTCTTT. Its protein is CASSRQANTEAFF.

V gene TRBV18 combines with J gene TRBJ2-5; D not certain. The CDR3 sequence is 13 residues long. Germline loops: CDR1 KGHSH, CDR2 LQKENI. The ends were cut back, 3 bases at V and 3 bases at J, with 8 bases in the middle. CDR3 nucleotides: TGTGCCAGCTCACCCCAGTACGAAGAGACCCAGTACTTC. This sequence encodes CASSPQYEETQYF. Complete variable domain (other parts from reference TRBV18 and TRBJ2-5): NAGVMQNPRHLVRRRGQEARLRCSPMKGHSHVYWYRQLPEEGLKFMVYLQKENIIDESGMPKERFSAEFPKEGPSILRIQQVVRGDSAAYFCASSPQYEETQYFGPGTRLLVL.

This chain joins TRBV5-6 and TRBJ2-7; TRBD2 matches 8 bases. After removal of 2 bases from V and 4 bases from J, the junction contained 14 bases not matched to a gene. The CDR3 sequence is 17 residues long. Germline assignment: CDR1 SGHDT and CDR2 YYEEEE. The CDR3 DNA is TGTGCCAGCAGCTTTTTGCCACCCGGGAGGGCCGCGTACGAGCAGTACTTC. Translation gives CASSFLPPGRAAYEQYF.

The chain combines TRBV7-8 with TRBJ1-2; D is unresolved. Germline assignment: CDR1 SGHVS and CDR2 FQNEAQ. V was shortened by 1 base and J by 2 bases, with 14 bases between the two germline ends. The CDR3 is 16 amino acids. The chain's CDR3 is CASSLVGRKINYGYTF. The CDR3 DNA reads TGTGCCAGCAGCTTAGTGGGCAGGAAAATCAACTATGGCTACACCTTC.

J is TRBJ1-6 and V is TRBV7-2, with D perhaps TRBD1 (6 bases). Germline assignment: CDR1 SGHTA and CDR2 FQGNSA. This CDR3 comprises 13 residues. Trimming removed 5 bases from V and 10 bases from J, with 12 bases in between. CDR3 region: CASSPNTGSPLHF. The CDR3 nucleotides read TGTGCCAGCAGCCCGAACACAGGGTCACCCCTCCACTTT.

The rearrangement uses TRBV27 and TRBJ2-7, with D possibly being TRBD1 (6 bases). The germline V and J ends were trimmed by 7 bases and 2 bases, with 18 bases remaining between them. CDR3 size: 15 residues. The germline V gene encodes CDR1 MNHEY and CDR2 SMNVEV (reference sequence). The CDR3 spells CASKYGAGETYEQYF. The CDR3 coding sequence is TGTGCCAGCAAATACGGGGCAGGGGAAACCTACGAGCAGTACTTC.

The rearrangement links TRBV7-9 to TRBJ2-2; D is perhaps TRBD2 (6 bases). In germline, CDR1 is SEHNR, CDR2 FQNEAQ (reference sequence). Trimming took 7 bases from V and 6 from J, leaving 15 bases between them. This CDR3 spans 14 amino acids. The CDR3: CASTLWRDAGELFF. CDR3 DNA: TGTGCCAGCACCCTATGGAGGGACGCCGGGGAGCTGTTTTTT.

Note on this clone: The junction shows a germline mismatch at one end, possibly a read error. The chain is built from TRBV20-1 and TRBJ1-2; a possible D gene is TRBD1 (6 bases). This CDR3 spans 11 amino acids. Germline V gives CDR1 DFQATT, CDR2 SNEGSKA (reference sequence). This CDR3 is CSARDLTGALF. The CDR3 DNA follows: TGCAGTGCTAGAGATCTGACAGGAGCCCTCTTC.

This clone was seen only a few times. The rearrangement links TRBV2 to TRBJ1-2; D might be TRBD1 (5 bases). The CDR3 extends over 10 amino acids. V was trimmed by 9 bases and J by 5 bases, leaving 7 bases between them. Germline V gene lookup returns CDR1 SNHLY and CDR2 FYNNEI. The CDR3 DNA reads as TGTGCCAGACAGGAGTATGGCTACACCTTC. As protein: CARQEYGYTF.

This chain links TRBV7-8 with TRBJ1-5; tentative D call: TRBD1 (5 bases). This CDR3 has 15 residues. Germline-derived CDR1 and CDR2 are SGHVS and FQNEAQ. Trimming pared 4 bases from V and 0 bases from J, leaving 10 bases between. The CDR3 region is CASSSRQFSNQPQHF. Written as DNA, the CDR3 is TGTGCCAGCAGCTCCCGACAGTTTAGCAATCAGCCCCAGCATTTT.

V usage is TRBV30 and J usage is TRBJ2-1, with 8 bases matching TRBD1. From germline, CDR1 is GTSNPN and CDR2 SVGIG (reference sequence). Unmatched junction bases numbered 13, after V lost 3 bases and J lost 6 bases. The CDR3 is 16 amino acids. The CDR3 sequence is CAWRVKTGQAGNEQFF. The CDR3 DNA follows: TGTGCCTGGAGAGTTAAAACGGGACAGGCAGGCAATGAGCAGTTCTTC.

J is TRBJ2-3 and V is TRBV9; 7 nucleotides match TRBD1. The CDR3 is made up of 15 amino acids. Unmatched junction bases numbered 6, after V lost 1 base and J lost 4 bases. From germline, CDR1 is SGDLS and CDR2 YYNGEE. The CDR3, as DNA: TGTGCCAGCAGCGTACTGACAGGGTTGGCAGATACGCAGTATTTT. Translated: CASSVLTGLADTQYF.

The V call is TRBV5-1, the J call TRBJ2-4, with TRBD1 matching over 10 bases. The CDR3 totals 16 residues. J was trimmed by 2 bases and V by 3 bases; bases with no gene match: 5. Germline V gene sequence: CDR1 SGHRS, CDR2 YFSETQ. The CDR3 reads CASSWGTGETKNIQYF. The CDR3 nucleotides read TGCGCCAGCAGCTGGGGGACAGGGGAGACCAAAAACATTCAGTACTTC.

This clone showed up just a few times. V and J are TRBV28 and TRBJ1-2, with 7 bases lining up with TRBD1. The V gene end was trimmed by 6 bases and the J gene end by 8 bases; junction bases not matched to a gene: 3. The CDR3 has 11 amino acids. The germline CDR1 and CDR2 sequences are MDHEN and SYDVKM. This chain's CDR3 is CASRTGIGYTF. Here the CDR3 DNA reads TGTGCCAGCAGGACAGGGATCGGCTACACCTTC.

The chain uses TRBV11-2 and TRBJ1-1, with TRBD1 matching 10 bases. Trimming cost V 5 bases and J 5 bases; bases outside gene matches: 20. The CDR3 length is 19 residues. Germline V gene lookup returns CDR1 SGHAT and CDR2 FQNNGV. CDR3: CASSSRQIWGTGDRTEAFF. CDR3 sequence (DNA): TGTGCCAGCAGCAGCAGACAAATATGGGGGACAGGGGATAGGACTGAAGCTTTCTTT.

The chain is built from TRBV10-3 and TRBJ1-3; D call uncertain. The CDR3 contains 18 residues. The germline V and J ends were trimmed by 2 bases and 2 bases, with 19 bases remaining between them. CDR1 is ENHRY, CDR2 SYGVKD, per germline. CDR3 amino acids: CAISETLQNPGTGNTIYF. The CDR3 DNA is TGTGCCATCAGTGAGACACTACAAAACCCGGGAACTGGAAACACCATATATTTT.

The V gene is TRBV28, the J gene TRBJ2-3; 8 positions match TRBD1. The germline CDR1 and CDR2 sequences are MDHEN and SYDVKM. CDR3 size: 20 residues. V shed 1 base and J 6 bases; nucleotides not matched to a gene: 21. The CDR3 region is CASSLSGTGVVSFIADTQYF. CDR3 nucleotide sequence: TGTGCCAGCAGTTTATCCGGGACAGGCGTAGTGAGTTTTATCGCGGATACGCAGTATTTT.

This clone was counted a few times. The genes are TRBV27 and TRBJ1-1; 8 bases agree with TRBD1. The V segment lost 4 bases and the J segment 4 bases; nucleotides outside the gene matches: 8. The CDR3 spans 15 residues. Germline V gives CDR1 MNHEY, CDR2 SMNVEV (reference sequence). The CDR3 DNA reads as TGTGCCAGCAGTTACATGGACAGGGACGGCACTGAAGCTTTCTTT. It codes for CASSYMDRDGTEAFF.

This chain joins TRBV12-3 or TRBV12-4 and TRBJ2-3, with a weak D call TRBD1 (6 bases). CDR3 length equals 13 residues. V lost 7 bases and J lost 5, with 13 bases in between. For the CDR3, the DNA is TGTGCCAGCACCCCGAACAGGGAAGATACGCAGTATTTT. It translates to CASTPNREDTQYF.

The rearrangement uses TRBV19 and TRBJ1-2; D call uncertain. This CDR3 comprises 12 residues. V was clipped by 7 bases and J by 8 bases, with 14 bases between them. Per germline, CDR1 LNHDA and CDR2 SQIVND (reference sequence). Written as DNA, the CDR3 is TGTGCCAGTATGTCGGGGTTATTCGGCTACACCTTC. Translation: CASMSGLFGYTF.

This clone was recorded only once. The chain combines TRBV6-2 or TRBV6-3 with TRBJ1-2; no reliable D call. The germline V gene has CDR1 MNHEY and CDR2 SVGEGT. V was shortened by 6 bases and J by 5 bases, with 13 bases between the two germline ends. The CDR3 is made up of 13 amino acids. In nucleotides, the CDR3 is TGTGCCAGCAGCCCCTCGGGGATTTATGGCTACACCTTC. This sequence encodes CASSPSGIYGYTF.

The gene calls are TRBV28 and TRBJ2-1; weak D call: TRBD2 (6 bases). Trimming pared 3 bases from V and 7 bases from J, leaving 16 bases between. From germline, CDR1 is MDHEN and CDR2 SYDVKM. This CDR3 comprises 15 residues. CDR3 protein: CASSFAGRSSNEQFF. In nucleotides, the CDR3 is TGTGCCAGCAGTTTTGCGGGAAGGTCATCGAATGAGCAGTTCTTC.